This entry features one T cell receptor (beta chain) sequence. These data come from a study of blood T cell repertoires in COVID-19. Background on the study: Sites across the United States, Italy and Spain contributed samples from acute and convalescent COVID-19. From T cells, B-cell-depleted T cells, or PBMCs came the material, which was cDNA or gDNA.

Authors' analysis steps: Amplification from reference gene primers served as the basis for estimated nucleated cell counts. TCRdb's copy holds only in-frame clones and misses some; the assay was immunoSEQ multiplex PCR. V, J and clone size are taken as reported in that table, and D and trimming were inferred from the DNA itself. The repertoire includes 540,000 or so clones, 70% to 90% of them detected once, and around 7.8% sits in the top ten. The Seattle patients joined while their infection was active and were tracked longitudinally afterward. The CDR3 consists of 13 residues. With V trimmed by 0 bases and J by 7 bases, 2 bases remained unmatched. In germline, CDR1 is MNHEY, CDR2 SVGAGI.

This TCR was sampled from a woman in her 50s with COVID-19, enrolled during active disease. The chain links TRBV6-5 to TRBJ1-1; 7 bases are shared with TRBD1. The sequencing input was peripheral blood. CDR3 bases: TGTGCCAGCAGTTACTCCGGGACAGATGAAGCTTTCTTT. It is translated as CASSYSGTDEAFF.